Listed here are 25 T cell receptor beta chains from one sample, sequenced in a study of blood T cells in healthy people across ages. Together with a sample-barcoded 5' primer, a J-beta primer mix was included in a second PCR lasting about 7 to 11 cycles. In TCRdb, the 5' RACE reads were re-called with MiXCR into one record per CDR3 protein. The repertoire includes 500,000 to 700,000 distinct CDR3 sequences, about 30% of them detected once, and around 16% sits in the top ten. The source material was blood. Receptor source: a woman of 80 years or more in good health.

This clonotype was observed many times. The V and J genes are TRBV30 and TRBJ2-1, with 9 bases fitting TRBD2. V lost 0 bases and J lost 4; bases outside the gene matches: 13. The CDR3 spans 18 residues. Germline V gene sequence: CDR1 GTSNPN, CDR2 SVGIG (reference sequence). The CDR3 reads CAWSVNGRGGIRYNEQFF. The CDR3 nucleotides are TGTGCCTGGAGTGTAAACGGGCGGGGGGGCATAAGATACAATGAGCAGTTCTTC.

The V and J genes are TRBV6-1 and TRBJ2-3; 13 bases fit TRBD2. Germline V gives CDR1 MNHNS, CDR2 SASEGT. Trimming took 1 base from V and 0 from J; bases not matched to a gene: 4. The CDR3 extends over 18 amino acids. DNA for the CDR3: TGTGCCAGCAGTGAAGGGACTAGCGGGGGCAAGAGCACAGATACGCAGTATTTT. It translates to CASSEGTSGGKSTDTQYF.

The CDR3 here is CASSFGTALYGKYGYTF. The CDR3 DNA follows: TGCGCCAGCAGCTTCGGGACAGCACTTTACGGGAAGTATGGCTACACCTTC. This sequence joins TRBV5-1 and TRBJ1-2; 7 bases line up with TRBD1. CDR3 size: 17 residues. From germline, CDR1 is SGHRS and CDR2 YFSETQ. After removal of 2 bases from V and 5 bases from J, the junction contained 15 bases not matched to a gene.

This clonotype appeared many times. The CDR3, as DNA: TGTGCCATCAGTGACGGTCGAAATTCACCCCTCCACTTT. The encoded protein is CAISDGRNSPLHF. The chain employs TRBV10-3 and TRBJ1-6; unclear D gene. The CDR3 length is 13 residues. Germline V gene lookup returns CDR1 ENHRY and CDR2 SYGVKD. Trimming removed 3 bases from V and 7 bases from J, with 7 bases in between.

The V call is TRBV20-1, the J call TRBJ2-7; 10 bases fit TRBD1. This CDR3 region has 14 residues. V trimming: 3 bases; J trimming: 4 bases; junction bases outside the gene matches: 6. Per the germline V gene, CDR1 is DFQATT and CDR2 is SNEGSKA (reference sequence). The CDR3 DNA sequence: TGCAGTGCTAGGGATAGGACAGGGGGTTACGAGCAGTACTTC. It encodes CSARDRTGGYEQYF.

Many counts were recorded for this clonotype. The chain employs TRBV20-1 and TRBJ2-1; 10 nucleotides line up with TRBD1. CDR1 is DFQATT, CDR2 SNEGSKA, per germline (reference sequence). Trimming took 0 bases from V and 7 from J; bases not matched to a gene: 6. This CDR3 is 15 amino acids long. CDR3 amino acids: CSARDPRTGGNEQFF. Written as DNA, the CDR3 is TGCAGTGCTAGAGATCCTCGGACAGGGGGAAATGAGCAGTTCTTC.

Points on this clonotype: This may arise from a read error, as a much more abundant clone is one base away. CDR3 in DNA: TGTGCCAGCCATCCAGGGGGTCAAGAGACCCAGTTCTTC. It specifies CASHPGGQETQFF. The chain joins TRBV28 to TRBJ2-5; 7 bases map to TRBD1. Matching the DNA end better, TRBJ2-1 makes the J call doubtful. Germline CDR1 is MDHEN and CDR2 is SYDVKM. The CDR3 is 13 amino acids.

The J gene is TRBJ2-3, the V gene TRBV27; D is ambiguous. CDR3 size: 13 residues. V lost 3 bases, J lost 2 bases, and 6 bases lay in between. Looked up from germline, CDR1 is MNHEY and CDR2 is SMNVEV (reference sequence). CDR3 sequence reads: CASSFQITDTQYF. The CDR3 DNA reads as TGTGCCAGCAGTTTCCAGATCACAGATACGCAGTATTTT.

In regard to this clonotype: An end of the junction differs from the germline gene, which may be a read error. The V gene is TRBV5-1, the J gene TRBJ1-1; no reliable D call. CDR1 is SGHRS, CDR2 YFSETQ, per germline. The CDR3 is 14 amino acids. The CDR3 sequence is CAGSLAGLNTEAFF. CDR3 nucleotide sequence: TGCGCCGGCAGCTTGGCCGGCTTGAACACTGAAGCTTTCTTT.

V is TRBV20-1 and J is TRBJ2-2, with a tentative D call TRBD2 (6 bases). The CDR3 consists of 17 residues. Germline CDR1 and CDR2: DFQATT and SNEGSKA (reference sequence). V was pared by 2 bases and J by 3 bases, with 19 bases between. The CDR3 DNA sequence: TGCAGTGCTAGATTCCCCAGATCGGGGGATGACACCGGGGAGCTGTTTTTT. Translated: CSARFPRSGDDTGELFF.

This clonotype appeared many times. The chain joins TRBV30 to TRBJ2-7, with D possibly matching TRBD1 (6 bases). V was shortened by 2 bases and J by 3 bases, with 11 bases between the two germline ends. The CDR3 has 13 residues. Germline V CDR1 and CDR2: GTSNPN, SVGIG (reference sequence). CDR3 bases: TGTGCCTGGAGTCCCCGGGACAACTACGAGCAGTACTTC. This translates into CAWSPRDNYEQYF.

This clonotype has more than one count but fewer than ten. The chain is built from TRBV3-1 and TRBJ2-7; TRBD2 might be the D (6 bases). The CDR3 is made up of 14 amino acids. Germline V gene lookup returns CDR1 LGHDT and CDR2 YNNKEL (reference sequence). V lost 5 bases to trimming and J lost 2 bases, with 13 bases between them. For the CDR3, the DNA is TGTGCCAGCAGCTGGGGACGGACTACCTACGAGCAGTACTTC. It specifies CASSWGRTTYEQYF.

The chain has TRBV7-2 and TRBJ2-2; 8 nucleotides line up with TRBD2. Germline V lookup: CDR1 SGHTA, CDR2 FQGNSA. The CDR3 runs to 15 residues. After removal of 3 bases from V and 4 bases from J, the junction contained 4 bases not matched to a gene. DNA for the CDR3: TGTGCCAGCAGCTTGACTAGCGTAAGCACCGGGGAGCTGTTTTTT. This encodes CASSLTSVSTGELFF.

Note on this clonotype: A much larger clone sits a single nucleotide away, making a read error possible. The V gene is TRBV20-1, the J gene TRBJ2-5; 8 positions agree with TRBD1. This CDR3 spans 14 amino acids. Per the germline V gene, CDR1 is DFQATT and CDR2 is SNEGSKA (reference sequence). CDR3: CNAVKTGAQETQYF. As DNA, the CDR3 is TGCAATGCTGTAAAGACAGGGGCCCAAGAGACCCAGTACTTC.

Comment on this clonotype: A clone one base away is much larger, so this may be a read error. The chain has TRBV9 and TRBJ2-3; 8 nucleotides align to TRBD2. The germline CDR1 and CDR2 sequences are SGDLS and YYNGEE. Trimming cost V 0 bases and J 2 bases; bases outside gene matches: 5. This CDR3 contains 16 residues. CDR3 DNA: TGTGCCAGCAGCGTAGATAGCGGGGCCTCCACAGATACGCAGTATTTT. Amino acids: CASSVDSGASTDTQYF.

This clonotype occurred many times. The gene calls are TRBV5-1 and TRBJ2-1; 10 bases line up with TRBD2. CDR1 SGHRS and CDR2 YFSETQ come from the germline V gene. The V gene end was trimmed by 4 bases and the J gene end by 0 bases; junction bases not matched to a gene: 16. The CDR3 extends over 20 amino acids. CDR3 sequence (DNA): TGCGCCAGCAGCCTGGGACTTCGTCTAGCGGGGGCGGGCTCCTACAATGAGCAGTTCTTC. Its translation is CASSLGLRLAGAGSYNEQFF.

The J gene is TRBJ1-1, the V gene TRBV4-1; D not resolved. The V end lost 4 bases, the J end lost 5 bases, and 14 bases lay between the germline ends. Germline V gives CDR1 MGHRA, CDR2 YSYEKL. The CDR3 spans 14 residues. The CDR3 spells CASSPSDGATEAFF. The CDR3 bases are TGCGCCAGCAGCCCAAGCGACGGCGCTACTGAAGCTTTCTTT.

This clonotype was observed a handful of times. J is TRBJ1-1 and V is TRBV20-1; possibly TRBD1 for D (5 bases). CDR3 length equals 15 residues. V lost 5 bases to trimming and J lost 0 bases, with 16 bases between them. CDR1 is DFQATT, CDR2 SNEGSKA, per germline (reference sequence). The CDR3 nucleotides are TGCAGTGCTTCCGGGTGGTGGGGGTTGAACACTGAAGCTTTCTTT. The encoded protein is CSASGWWGLNTEAFF.

The J gene is TRBJ1-4, the V gene TRBV15; D is possibly TRBD1 (6 bases). Germline CDR1 and CDR2: LNHNV and YYDKDF (reference sequence). V lost 6 bases, J lost 8 bases, and 19 bases lay in between. This CDR3 is built from 15 residues. The CDR3 coding sequence is TGTGCCACCAGGGCAGGAGGGGGTCCTGAGGAAAAACTGTTTTTT. It yields the protein CATRAGGGPEEKLFF.

This clonotype was recorded at least ten times. V gene TRBV4-3 combines with J gene TRBJ1-2; D not resolved. With 0 bases removed from V and 8 bases from J, the gap between germline ends came to 13 bases. The germline V gene encodes CDR1 LGHNA and CDR2 YSLEER. The CDR3 has 14 residues. CDR3 amino acids: CASSQDRSSAGYTF. The CDR3 nucleotides are TGCGCCAGCAGCCAAGACAGGAGTTCGGCAGGCTACACCTTC.

The V gene is TRBV20-1, the J gene TRBJ2-3; a possible D gene is TRBD2 (6 bases). The ends were cut back, 3 bases at V and 2 bases at J, with 9 bases in the middle. The CDR3 has 13 residues. Germline lookup yields CDR1 DFQATT and CDR2 SNEGSKA (reference sequence). The chain's CDR3 is CSASPGVTDTQYF. The DNA of the CDR3 is TGCAGTGCTAGTCCGGGGGTCACAGATACGCAGTATTTT.

This clonotype came up once. A much larger clone is a single base away; this may be a read error. Lacking the conserved final phenylalanine or tryptophan, this CDR3 likely reflects a read error. This sequence joins TRBV28 and TRBJ1-2; D ambiguous. CDR1 and CDR2 from the germline V gene are MDHEN and SYDVKM. The CDR3 covers 13 residues. With 3 bases removed from V and 4 bases from J, the gap between germline ends came to 9 bases. CDR3 region: CASSFSEGYGYTC. For the CDR3, the DNA is TGTGCCAGCAGTTTTAGTGAGGGCTATGGCTACACCTGC.

This clonotype was seen at least ten times. The chain combines TRBV5-1 with TRBJ2-5, with D perhaps matching TRBD2 (5 bases). The V gene lost 3 bases and the J gene lost 4 bases, with 10 bases spanning the gap. The CDR3 is 13 amino acids. Germline CDR1 reads SGHRS; CDR2 reads YFSETQ. CDR3 DNA: TGCGCCAGCAGCTATTGGGCGGGAGAGACCCAGTACTTC. Its translation: CASSYWAGETQYF.

Concerning this clonotype: A much bigger clone sits one base away, suggesting this may be a read error. The genes are TRBV5-5 and TRBJ2-2; 8 bases line up with TRBD1. The CDR3 covers 14 residues. Germline V gene sequence: CDR1 SGHKS, CDR2 YYEKEE (reference sequence). The CDR3 is CVSSLDRVTGELFF. CDR3 coding DNA: TGTGTCAGCAGCTTGGACAGGGTCACCGGGGAGCTGTTTTTT.

The rearrangement uses TRBV7-2 and TRBJ1-2; possibly TRBD1 for D (5 bases). V lost 7 bases and J lost 5, with 17 bases in between. Germline CDR1 SGHTA, CDR2 FQGNSA. This CDR3 has 14 residues. CDR3 protein: CASTGQGHPYGYTF. The CDR3 DNA sequence: TGTGCCAGCACCGGGCAGGGCCACCCTTATGGCTACACCTTC.